The 9 T cell receptor beta chains presented below share a single source sample, sequenced in a study of shared clonotypes between healthy human individuals. Sequenced by immunoSEQ multiplex PCR; TCRdb stores in-frame clones only, minus some. The sample lists roughly 330,000 clones; approximately 79% were seen once. The sequencing sample was made of memory CD4+ T cells sorted from blood. As for subset: CD45RA-negative fraction. These receptors were obtained from a man aged 30 to 39 in good health.

This clone has just one count. This rearrangement joins TRBV27 to TRBJ2-7; no clear D. The CDR3 sequence is 18 residues long. Germline CDR1 MNHEY, CDR2 SMNVEV (reference sequence). The V and J ends lost 2 bases and 3 bases respectively, with 23 bases between them. In DNA form, the CDR3 reads TGTGCCAGCAGTTTAAGCGCTGGCGTGGTAAGTACCCGCTACGAGCAGTACTTC. Translation gives CASSLSAGVVSTRYEQYF.

The chain employs TRBV6-6 and TRBJ2-2; D is undetermined. Germline CDR1 MNHNY, CDR2 SVGAGI (reference sequence). This CDR3 is 16 amino acids long. V shed 6 bases and J shed 6 bases, with 20 bases lying between them. The CDR3 DNA reads as TGTGCCAGCAGCCCGAAAGCGACCCTACTGCCCGGGGAGCTGTTTTTT. It encodes CASSPKATLLPGELFF.

This clone was seen a handful of times. The V gene is TRBV2, the J gene TRBJ2-7; 7 bases line up with TRBD2. Germline CDR1 and CDR2: SNHLY and FYNNEI. The CDR3 has 12 residues. The V and J ends lost 6 bases and 6 bases, in that order; junction bases with no gene match: 5. This CDR3 reads CASSRTRSEQYF. CDR3 coding DNA: TGTGCCAGCAGCCGGACTAGAAGCGAGCAGTACTTC.

This rearrangement joins TRBV2 to TRBJ1-3; the match to TRBD1 covers 11 bases. The length of the CDR3 is 15 residues. Per the germline V gene, CDR1 is SNHLY and CDR2 is FYNNEI. J gave up 2 bases and V 8 bases, and 5 bases lay outside the gene matches. CDR3 sequence reads: CASSGQGAAGNTIYF. DNA for the CDR3: TGTGCCAGCTCAGGACAGGGGGCGGCTGGAAACACCATATATTTT.

This clone was detected only once. This chain links TRBV5-8 with TRBJ1-4; 11 bases fit TRBD1. Germline loops: CDR1 SGHTS, CDR2 YDEGEE. Trimming removed 5 bases from V and 7 bases from J; junction bases left unmatched: 7. This CDR3 is built from 15 residues. CDR3 coding DNA: TGTGCCAGCAGTCGGACAGGGGGCGCGGGTGAAAAACTGTTTTTT. Protein sequence: CASSRTGGAGEKLFF.

The chain recombines TRBV5-1 with TRBJ2-7; D remains ambiguous. CDR1 and CDR2 from the germline V gene are SGHRS and YFSETQ. With 4 bases removed from V and 3 bases from J, the gap between germline ends came to 8 bases. CDR3 size: 12 residues. The DNA of the CDR3 is TGCGCCAGCAGCGGTGGAGTCTACGAGCAGTACTTC. Protein sequence: CASSGGVYEQYF.

This rearrangement joins TRBV29-1 to TRBJ2-1, with TRBD2 identical over 9 bases. The V and J ends lost 0 bases and 6 bases, in that order; junction bases with no gene match: 6. The CDR3 sequence is 15 residues long. Germline V gene lookup returns CDR1 SQVTM and CDR2 ANQGSEA. CDR3 sequence: CSVEDNSGRLNEQFF. Written as DNA, the CDR3 is TGCAGCGTTGAAGATAATAGCGGGAGACTCAATGAGCAGTTCTTC.

V and J are TRBV9 and TRBJ1-4; D gene ambiguous. Trimming took 4 bases from V and 8 from J, leaving 9 bases between them. The CDR3 has 12 amino acids. The germline V gene has CDR1 SGDLS and CDR2 YYNGEE. The CDR3 spells CASSPQGEKLFF. Written as DNA, the CDR3 is TGTGCCAGCAGCCCCCAAGGGGAAAAACTGTTTTTT.

This chain uses TRBV19 with TRBJ2-2, with a tentative D call TRBD2 (5 bases). The V and J ends lost 1 base and 8 bases respectively, with 8 bases between them. CDR3 length equals 13 residues. Germline assignment: CDR1 LNHDA and CDR2 SQIVND (reference sequence). As DNA, the CDR3 is TGTGCCAGTAGTATAGGGAGGATTGGGGAGCTGTTTTTT. Its protein is CASSIGRIGELFF.